This T cell receptor (beta chain) is drawn from a study of type 1 regulatory T cells. On the study more broadly: T-allo10 is an in vitro-generated, Tr1-enriched CD4 T cell product specific for alloantigen.

This clonotype came up many times. Antigen: not known. TCRdb reanalysed the reads using MiXCR and keeps one entry per CDR3 protein. This sample has roughly 46,000 distinct CDR3 sequences; over 9% occur once, and the top ten carry 6.5% to 9%. There are 14 residues in the CDR3. CDR1 and CDR2 from the germline V gene are DFQATT and SNEGSKA (reference sequence). The V end lost 6 bases, the J end lost 1 base, and 14 bases lay between the germline ends. The chain employs TRBV20-1 and TRBJ2-3; D is unclear. Specimen: cultured non-Tr1 T cells, either the whole culture or a sorted T cell fraction (not recorded which). This receptor was identified in a human donor in good health. The CDR3 sequence: CSAPPVARTDTQYF. As DNA, the CDR3 is TGCAGTGCCCCCCCCGTGGCGCGCACAGATACGCAGTATTTT.